This note documents a single T cell receptor beta chain sequence. Its target is not known. The sample holds other DNA sequences that translate to the same CDR3. The protocol was immunoSEQ multiplex PCR, while the TCRdb copy is restricted to in-frame clones and leaves out a portion. The sample shows about 88,000 clones, more than 90% of them seen only once. These data are taken from a study of Tregs in tolerant kidney transplant recipients. Findings of the study overall: The most relevant donor-specific Treg TCRbeta repertoire apparently came from expansion with activated donor B cells.

This CDR3 is 14 amino acids long. Trimming at V came to 3 bases and at J to 4 bases, leaving 2 bases not matched to a gene. Germline loops: CDR1 LNHDA, CDR2 SQIVND (reference sequence). The sample comprised CD8+ T cells from blood. V gene TRBV19 combines with J gene TRBJ1-5; TRBD1 aligns across 8 bases. This receptor was identified in a human donor in good health. DNA for the CDR3: TGTGCCAGTAGTATCCGGGACAGGAATCAGCCCCAGCATTTT. Translating gives CASSIRDRNQPQHF.